Each of the 21 T cell receptor beta chains below was sequenced from the same sample in a study of T cell responses to AZD1222 COVID-19 vaccine. Profiled with immunoSEQ multiplex PCR; TCRdb holds only in-frame clones, not every one. The sample consists of some 99,000 clones, 70% to 90% of them appearing once. This material consisted of peripheral blood, taken 28 days after the second AZD1222 dose. All receptors come from an adult who received the AZD1222 COVID-19 vaccine.

V gene TRBV6-5 combines with J gene TRBJ1-6; TRBD1 is a possible D gene (5 bases). The CDR3 spans 14 residues. Germline V gives CDR1 MNHEY, CDR2 SVGAGI. The V and J ends lost 6 bases and 6 bases respectively, with 12 bases between them. CDR3 coding DNA: TGTGCCAGCAGGTCGACAGACCGTAATTCACCCCTCCACTTT. This sequence encodes CASRSTDRNSPLHF.

The CDR3 reads CASSGQVTEAFF. CDR3 in DNA: TGTGCCAGCAGTGGACAGGTCACTGAAGCTTTCTTT. The V and J genes are TRBV6-2 or TRBV6-3 and TRBJ1-1; 7 nucleotides agree with TRBD1. The CDR3 runs 12 residues. CDR1 is MNHEY and CDR2 is SVGEGT in the germline V gene. Losses at the gene ends were 5 bases for V and 4 bases for J; bases not matched to a gene: 1.

This clone has a handful of counts. The chain uses TRBV7-9 and TRBJ1-4; D is perhaps TRBD1 (5 bases). V lost 7 bases and J 0 bases, leaving 27 bases between the germline ends. The CDR3 length is 20 residues. CDR1 is SEHNR and CDR2 is FQNEAQ in the germline V gene (reference sequence). The CDR3 region is CASTATVRSSRGATNEKLFF. CDR3 DNA: TGTGCCAGCACCGCTACCGTCCGTAGCAGCCGAGGGGCAACTAATGAAAAACTGTTTTTT.

V and J are TRBV19 and TRBJ1-1, with D possibly being TRBD1 (5 bases). Per the germline V gene, CDR1 is LNHDA and CDR2 is SQIVND (reference sequence). The CDR3 runs to 15 residues. Trimming took 3 bases from V and 5 from J, leaving 16 bases between them. CDR3 residues: CASSIRSQGGTEAFF. Here the CDR3 DNA reads TGTGCCAGTAGTATTAGGTCCCAGGGAGGGACTGAAGCTTTCTTT. The full variable domain, with the rest looked up from reference TRBV19 and TRBJ1-1, is DGGITQSPKYLFRKEGQNVTLSCEQNLNHDAMYWYRQDPGQGLRLIYYSQIVNDFQKGDIAEGYSVSREKKESFPLTVTSAQKNPTAFYLCASSIRSQGGTEAFFGQGTRLTVV.

The chain recombines TRBV24-1 with TRBJ2-3; 13 bases are shared with TRBD2. In germline, CDR1 is KGHDR, CDR2 SFDVKD. With V trimmed by 4 bases and J by 0 bases, 6 bases remained unmatched. The CDR3 loop spans 18 amino acids. The CDR3 here is CATSETRLAGGSTDTQYF. The DNA for the CDR3 is TGTGCCACCAGTGAGACCAGACTAGCGGGGGGCAGCACAGATACGCAGTATTTT.

This chain uses TRBV29-1 with TRBJ1-2; D might be TRBD1 (6 bases). This CDR3 has 13 residues. V was shortened by 4 bases and J by 1 base, with 10 bases between the two germline ends. Germline loops: CDR1 SQVTM, CDR2 ANQGSEA. CDR3 protein: CSVAAGVNYGYTF. DNA for the CDR3: TGCAGCGTTGCGGCAGGGGTTAACTATGGCTACACCTTC.

The J gene is TRBJ1-3, the V gene TRBV7-6; D gene ambiguous. V was clipped by 4 bases and J by 4 bases, with 11 bases between them. Germline-derived CDR1 and CDR2 are SGHVS and FNYEAQ. This CDR3 region has 14 residues. The CDR3 DNA follows: TGTGCCAGCAGCTCGACGGGCTCAGGAAACACCATATATTTT. Residues: CASSSTGSGNTIYF.

This clone was observed a handful of times. The chain has TRBV19 and TRBJ2-5; D is perhaps TRBD2 (6 bases). Trimming removed 3 bases at V and 5 bases at J, with 16 bases between. CDR3 length equals 15 residues. Germline V lookup: CDR1 LNHDA, CDR2 SQIVND (reference sequence). CDR3: CASSITPGEVETQYF. The DNA for the CDR3 is TGTGCCAGTAGTATCACACCGGGAGAGGTGGAGACCCAGTACTTC.

The sample holds one count of this clone. The V gene is TRBV4-2, the J gene TRBJ2-1; D uncertain. Trimming left V 0 bases short and J 9 bases short, with 12 bases between. The CDR3 spans 14 residues. Germline V CDR1 and CDR2: LGHNA, YNFKEQ. Here the CDR3 DNA reads TGTGCCAGCAGCCAAGATACAGAGAAAGGTGAGCAGTTCTTC. This encodes CASSQDTEKGEQFF.

The genes are TRBV9 and TRBJ1-3; D gene unclear. Germline assignment: CDR1 SGDLS and CDR2 YYNGEE. Between the trimmed V and J ends, which lost 0 bases and 0 bases, there was a span of 7 bases. The length of the CDR3 is 15 residues. CDR3 amino acids: CASSVGWLSGNTIYF. The CDR3 coding sequence is TGTGCCAGCAGCGTAGGATGGCTCTCTGGAAACACCATATATTTT.

V is TRBV7-2 and J is TRBJ1-1, with a possible D match to TRBD1 (5 bases). Germline lookup yields CDR1 SGHTA and CDR2 FQGNSA. Trimming stripped 0 bases from V and 1 base from J, with 12 bases between. The CDR3 is 16 residues long. The CDR3 is CASSLAPGAANTEAFF. The CDR3 region has the DNA TGTGCCAGCAGCTTAGCCCCTGGGGCAGCGAACACTGAAGCTTTCTTT.

The chain uses TRBV6-2 or TRBV6-3 and TRBJ1-1; D is possibly TRBD1 (5 bases). The CDR3 length is 15 residues. Germline V lookup: CDR1 MNHEY, CDR2 SVGEGT. The V end lost 4 bases, the J end lost 0 bases, and 12 bases lay between the germline ends. This CDR3 is CASSFQGTMNTEAFF. The CDR3 DNA is TGTGCCAGCAGTTTTCAGGGAACGATGAACACTGAAGCTTTCTTT.

The chain recombines TRBV6-5 with TRBJ2-2; possibly TRBD2 for D (5 bases). CDR3 size: 14 residues. Per germline, CDR1 MNHEY and CDR2 SVGAGI. The germline V and J ends were trimmed by 0 bases and 6 bases, with 8 bases remaining between them. As DNA, the CDR3 is TGTGCCAGCAGTTACTCGAGGGTAGCCGGGGAGCTGTTTTTT. Its protein is CASSYSRVAGELFF.

The chain uses TRBV7-7 and TRBJ1-3, with a possible D match to TRBD1 (5 bases). In germline, CDR1 is SSHAT, CDR2 FNYEAQ (reference sequence). Trimming took off 6 bases at V and 10 bases at J, with 10 bases between the two ends. The length of the CDR3 is 11 residues. CDR3 sequence: CASRTGGTIYF. CDR3 nucleotides: TGTGCCAGCAGAACGGGGGGGACCATATATTTT.

The chain joins TRBV23-1 to TRBJ2-7, with D perhaps TRBD2 (6 bases). TRBV23-1 is recorded as an ORF, its role being uncertain. V was pared by 3 bases and J by 7 bases, with 22 bases between. The CDR3 length is 16 residues. The CDR3 reads CASSHPRGDSSGEQYF. For the CDR3, the DNA is TGCGCCAGCAGTCACCCACGAGGGGACTCTTCGGGGGAGCAGTACTTC.

This clone was seen only once. The chain joins TRBV30 to TRBJ2-3, with a weak D call TRBD2 (6 bases). Germline-derived CDR1 and CDR2 are GTSNPN and SVGIG (reference sequence). The V and J ends lost 2 bases and 6 bases respectively, with 12 bases between them. This CDR3 has 13 amino acids. The CDR3 DNA follows: TGTGCCTGGAGTAAGCGAGCGGGCGATACGCAGTATTTT. Translation gives CAWSKRAGDTQYF.

The CDR3 bases are TGTGCCACACAAGATAATTCACCCCTCCACTTT. Amino acids: CATQDNSPLHF. J is TRBJ1-6 and V is TRBV10-3; D ambiguous. With 10 bases removed from V and 5 bases from J, the gap between germline ends came to 6 bases. Germline assignment: CDR1 ENHRY and CDR2 SYGVKD. This CDR3 spans 11 amino acids.

CDR3 protein: CASSLGQGLGYTF. The DNA for the CDR3 is TGTGCCAGCAGTCTTGGACAGGGTCTGGGCTACACCTTC. The genes are TRBV6-2 or TRBV6-3 and TRBJ1-2; 8 bases match TRBD1. The CDR3 extends over 13 amino acids. In germline, CDR1 is MNHEY, CDR2 SVGEGT. V lost 5 bases to trimming and J lost 8 bases; unmatched junction nucleotides: 7.

This sequence joins TRBV4-3 and TRBJ2-7; 7 bases line up with TRBD1. Trimming at V came to 3 bases and at J to 5 bases, leaving 7 bases not matched to a gene. There are 14 residues in the CDR3. The germline V gene encodes CDR1 LGHNA and CDR2 YSLEER. CDR3 coding DNA: TGCGCCAGCAGCCACACTGACAGGGTCCACGAGCAGTACTTC. Translation gives CASSHTDRVHEQYF.

The chain links TRBV19 to TRBJ2-2, with 7 bases aligning to TRBD1. Trimming removed 4 bases from V and 3 bases from J; junction bases left unmatched: 2. From germline, CDR1 is LNHDA and CDR2 SQIVND (reference sequence). This CDR3 region has 14 residues. This CDR3 reads CASSTGQDTGELFF. The CDR3 DNA follows: TGTGCCAGTAGTACCGGACAGGACACCGGGGAGCTGTTTTTT.

V usage is TRBV5-1 and J usage is TRBJ2-1; weak D call: TRBD2 (6 bases). The length of the CDR3 is 13 residues. Per germline, CDR1 SGHRS and CDR2 YFSETQ. The ends were cut back, 0 bases at V and 8 bases at J, with 9 bases in the middle. CDR3 protein: CASSLVAADEQFF. CDR3 nucleotides: TGCGCCAGCAGCTTGGTAGCGGCGGATGAGCAGTTCTTC.